The T cell receptor (beta chain) described here comes from a study of shared clonotypes between healthy human individuals (dated by TCRdb to the early 2020s). Concerning the study at large: Three men and a couple of women, aged 18 to 49 years, made up the cohort. For each donor, CD4 naive and CD4 memory were each run on three plates, CD8 naive on two plates, and CD8 memory on one plate. The study deeply sequenced blood TCR repertoires of five healthy adults to estimate repertoire size and the extent of clonotype sharing between individuals. To increase sequencing depth and limit assay-specific biases, different laboratories used diverse techniques to prepare libraries and sequence TCR repertoires. Each donor's leukapheresis produced roughly between roughly 0.85 and 9.5 billion PBMCs.

Reading the germline V gene gives CDR1 SQVTM and CDR2 ANQGSEA. Its CDR3 holds 11 amino acids, cysteine through phenylalanine. Only the CDR3 part of the read is kept: 33 bases, read in frame from the first base. The junction shows trimming of 4 bases on V and 5 bases on J, plus 7 bases between the germline ends. TCR CDR3 regions were amplified from genomic DNA by multiplex PCR using the deep immunoSEQ assay. Extracted genomic DNA from each cell subset was spread evenly across all wells of several immunoSEQ 96-well plates, with each plate serving as a replicate. For sorted subsets, each replicate PCR was loaded with about 0.2 ug genomic DNA, equivalent to approximately 33,000 T cell genomes. Purified libraries were measured with a Qubit 3.0 fluorometer, size-checked on a Bioanalyzer 2100, and measured again with the KAPA Library Quantification kit. Every immunoSEQ 96-well plate was sequenced on a separate single-read 150-cycle Illumina NextSeq 550 flow cell. Turning to the authors' computational methods: Because only junctional sequences without quality scores were contained in the immunoSEQ output, filtering matching that applied to full-length reads could not be performed. To assign V/J genes and CDR3, sequences were annotated using PyIR, a Python wrapper for IgBLAST v1.9, with IMGT germline references. Reads were filtered out if the reads had weak V/J assignments (E-value above 1e-6), no CDR3, stop codons, out-of-frame junctions, or ambiguous translated residues. A V3J clonotype was defined by an identical inferred V gene, J gene, and CDR3 amino acid sequence. The percentage overlap between two repertoires was calculated by dividing the number of shared unique clonotypes by the size of the smaller repertoire. Repertoire richness was assessed with RTK rarefaction, the Chao1 estimator, and Recon v2.1 estimates of unobserved clonotypes. Generation probabilities were computed with OLGA for all TCRbeta clonotypes obtained by the gDNA method from several donors. In its TCRdb copy, this immuneACCESS table keeps in-frame sequences only and misses some clones. Where compared with another copy, unresolved V genes explain less than half of these, and the others have no known cause. The V and J calls and the clone size are those of that table, but D and trimming were determined from the DNA. In all, the sample holds hundreds of thousands of clones, and 92% of those were seen once. Approximately 24% of the sample goes to the ten largest clones.

CD8 naive samples were obtained by positive selection for CCR7 among CD45RO-negative cells, yielding a CD45RA+CCR7+ population from which TemRA cells were excluded. The donors were healthy, HIV-negative adults with no recently reported acute infections or vaccinations. Every donor was a Caucasian adult residing in Nashville, Tennessee, USA. Blood was obtained by leukapheresis, after which PBMCs were separated by Ficoll-Histopaque density gradient centrifugation and cryopreserved in liquid nitrogen vapor phase. Analytical flow cytometry was used to check the purity and quantity of each magnetically sorted T cell population. Genomic DNA was isolated from each sorted fraction and quantified by UV absorbance on a Nanodrop 2000c. Turning to this clone: Its antigen is not yet known. No qualities accompany the bases; no much larger clone lies one base away.

General study outcomes and caveats: Pairwise subsampling indicated that sequencing depth was expected to affect the degree of clonotype sharing among donors. Compared with non-shared clonotypes, clonotypes shared by all four sorted-subset donors had higher generation probabilities. Rarefaction of sorted-subset datasets indicated incomplete sequencing despite the large sequencing depth. Naive subsets generally had larger estimated clonotype richness than memory subsets did. Sampling was restricted to blood, and TCR repertoires in tissue are likely to differ from TCR repertoires in blood. The genetic and exposure-history diversity represented was limited by the small number of donors. About 4.5% of naive CD4, 3.5% of naive CD8, 2.3% of memory CD4, and about 0.4% of memory CD8 clonotypes were shared across several donors.

Here the chain combines TRBV29-1 and TRBJ2-3, with no confidently assigned D gene. Sequencing was performed on naive CD8+ T cells sorted from blood. What the cell subset or site label conveys for this sample: CD45RA+CCR7+. The source of this sequence is a man aged 25 to 40 in good health. The sequence in DNA is TGCAGCGTTGTTCCCCGAGATACGCAGTATTTT. Translated, it reads CSVVPRDTQYF.